Included here is one T cell receptor beta chain sequence, with context. The sample belongs to a study of cytomegalovirus exposure and HLA in healthy donors. Study details: Samples from HLA-typed donors yielded approximately 80 million unique TCRs in an early data release.

The germline V and J ends were trimmed by 2 bases and 7 bases, with 15 bases remaining between them. The CDR3 is 15 amino acids. CDR1 is ENHRY, CDR2 SYGVKD, per germline. The study ran its PCR with 60 Vbeta and 13 Jbeta primers. Repertoires were generated with immunoSEQ multiplex PCR, while TCRdb's copy carries only in-frame clones and drops some. This sample carries under 100,000 clones, around 77% of them seen once, and the ten largest clones take 3.3%. This clonotype originated in a man between 45 and 60 years old in good health and CMV-seronegative. The rearrangement uses TRBV10-3 and TRBJ2-1, with D possibly being TRBD2 (6 bases). Specimen: PBMCs. The CDR3 region is CAISEARGINNEQFF. CDR3 nucleotide sequence: TGTGCCATCAGTGAGGCCCGGGGGATCAATAATGAGCAGTTCTTC.